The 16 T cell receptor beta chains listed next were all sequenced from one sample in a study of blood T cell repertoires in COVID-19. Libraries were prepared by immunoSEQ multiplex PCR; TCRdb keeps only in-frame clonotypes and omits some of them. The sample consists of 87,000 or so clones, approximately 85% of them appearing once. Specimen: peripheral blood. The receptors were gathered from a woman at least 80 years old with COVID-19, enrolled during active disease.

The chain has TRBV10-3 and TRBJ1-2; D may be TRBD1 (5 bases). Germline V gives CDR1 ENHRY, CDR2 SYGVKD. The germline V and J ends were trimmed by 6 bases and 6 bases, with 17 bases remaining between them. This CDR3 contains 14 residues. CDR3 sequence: CAISPSRGGHGYTF. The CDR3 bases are TGTGCCATCAGCCCCAGTAGGGGAGGACATGGCTACACCTTC.

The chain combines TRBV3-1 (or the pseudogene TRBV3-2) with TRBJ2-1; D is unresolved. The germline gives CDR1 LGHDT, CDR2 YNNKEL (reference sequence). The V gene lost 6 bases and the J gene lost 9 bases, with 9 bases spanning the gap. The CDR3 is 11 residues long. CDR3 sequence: CASSRSPEQFF. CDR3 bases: TGTGCCAGCAGTCGGTCCCCTGAGCAGTTCTTC.

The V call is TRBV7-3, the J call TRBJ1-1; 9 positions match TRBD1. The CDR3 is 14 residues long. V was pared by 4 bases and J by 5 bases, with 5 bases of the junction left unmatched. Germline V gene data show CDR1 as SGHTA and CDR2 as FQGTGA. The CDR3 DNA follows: TGTGCCAGCAGCTCAGGGACAGGGTGGACTGAAGCTTTCTTT. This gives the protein CASSSGTGWTEAFF.

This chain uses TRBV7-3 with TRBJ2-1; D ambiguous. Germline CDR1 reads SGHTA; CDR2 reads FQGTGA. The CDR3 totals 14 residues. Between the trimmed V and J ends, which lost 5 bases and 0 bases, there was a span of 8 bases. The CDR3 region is CASSPFSSYNEQFF. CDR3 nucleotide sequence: TGTGCCAGCAGCCCCTTTAGCTCCTACAATGAGCAGTTCTTC.

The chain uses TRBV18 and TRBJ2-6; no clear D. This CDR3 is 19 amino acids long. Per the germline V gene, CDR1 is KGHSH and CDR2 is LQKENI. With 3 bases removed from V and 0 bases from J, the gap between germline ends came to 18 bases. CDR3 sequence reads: CASSPLGGSMSSGANVLTF. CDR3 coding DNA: TGTGCCAGCTCACCCCTCGGCGGCAGCATGAGCTCTGGGGCCAACGTCCTGACTTTC.

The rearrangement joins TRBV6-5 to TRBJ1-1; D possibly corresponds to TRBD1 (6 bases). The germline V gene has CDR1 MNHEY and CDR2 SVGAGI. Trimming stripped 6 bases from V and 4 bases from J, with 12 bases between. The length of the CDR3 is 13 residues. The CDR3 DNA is TGTGCCAGCAGCCGAGGGGGGGGCACTGAAGCTTTCTTT. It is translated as CASSRGGGTEAFF.

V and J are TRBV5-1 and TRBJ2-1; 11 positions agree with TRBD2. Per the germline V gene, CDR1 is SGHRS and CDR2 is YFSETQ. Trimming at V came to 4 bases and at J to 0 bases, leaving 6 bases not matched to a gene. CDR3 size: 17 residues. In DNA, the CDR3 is TGCGCCAGCAGCCAAATTACTAGCGGGAGCTCCTACAATGAGCAGTTCTTC. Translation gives CASSQITSGSSYNEQFF.

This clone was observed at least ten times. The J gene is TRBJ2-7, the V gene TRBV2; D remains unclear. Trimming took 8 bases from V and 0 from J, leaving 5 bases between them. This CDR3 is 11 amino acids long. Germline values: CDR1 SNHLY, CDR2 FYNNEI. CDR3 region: CASEYSYEQYF. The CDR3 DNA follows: TGTGCCAGCGAGTACTCCTACGAGCAGTACTTC.

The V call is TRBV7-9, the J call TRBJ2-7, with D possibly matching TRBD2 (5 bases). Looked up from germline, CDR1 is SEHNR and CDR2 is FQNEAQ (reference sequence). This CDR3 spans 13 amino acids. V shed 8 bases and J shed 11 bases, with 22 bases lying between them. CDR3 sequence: CASQKGALEREYF. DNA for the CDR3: TGTGCCAGCCAGAAGGGTGCCCTGGAGAGGGAGTACTTC. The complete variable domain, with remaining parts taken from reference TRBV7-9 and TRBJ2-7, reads DTGVSQNPRHKITKRGQNVTFRCDPISEHNRLYWYRQTLGQGPEFLTYFQNEAQLEKSRLLSDRFSAERPKGSFSTLEIQRTEQGDSAMYLCASQKGALEREYFGPGTRLTVT.

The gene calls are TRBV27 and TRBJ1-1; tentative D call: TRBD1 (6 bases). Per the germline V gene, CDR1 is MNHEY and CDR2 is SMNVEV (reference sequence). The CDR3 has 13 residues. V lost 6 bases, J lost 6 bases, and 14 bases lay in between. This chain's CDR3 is CASRATGLPEAFF. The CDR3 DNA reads TGTGCCAGCAGAGCGACAGGCCTCCCTGAAGCTTTCTTT.

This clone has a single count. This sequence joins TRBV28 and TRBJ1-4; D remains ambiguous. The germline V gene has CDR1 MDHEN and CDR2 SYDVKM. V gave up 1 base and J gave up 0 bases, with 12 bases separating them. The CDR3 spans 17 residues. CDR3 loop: CASSLFSGYSTNEKLFF. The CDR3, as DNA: TGTGCCAGCAGTTTATTCTCGGGGTATTCAACTAATGAAAAACTGTTTTTT.

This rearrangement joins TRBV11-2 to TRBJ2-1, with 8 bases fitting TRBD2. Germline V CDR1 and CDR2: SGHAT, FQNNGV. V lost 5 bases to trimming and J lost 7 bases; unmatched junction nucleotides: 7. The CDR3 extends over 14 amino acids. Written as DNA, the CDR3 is TGTGCCAGCAGCGCCGGACTAGCTCCGAATGAGCAGTTCTTC. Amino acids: CASSAGLAPNEQFF. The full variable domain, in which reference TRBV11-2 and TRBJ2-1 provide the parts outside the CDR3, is EAGVAQSPRYKIIEKRQSVAFWCNPISGHATLYWYQQILGQGPKLLIQFQNNGVVDDSQLPKDRFSAERLKGVDSTLKIQPAKLEDSAVYLCASSAGLAPNEQFFGPGTRLTVL.

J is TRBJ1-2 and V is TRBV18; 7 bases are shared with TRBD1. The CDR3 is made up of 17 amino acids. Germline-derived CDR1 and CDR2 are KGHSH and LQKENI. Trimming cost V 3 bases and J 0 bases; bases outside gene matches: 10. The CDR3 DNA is TGTGCCAGCTCACCCCTTATTTGGGACAGTCCTAACTATGGCTACACCTTC. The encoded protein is CASSPLIWDSPNYGYTF.

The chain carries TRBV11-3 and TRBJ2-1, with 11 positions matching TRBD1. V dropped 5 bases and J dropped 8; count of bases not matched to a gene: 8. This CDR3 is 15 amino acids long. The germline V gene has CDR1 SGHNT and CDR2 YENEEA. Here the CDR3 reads CASSKGQGVFDEQFF. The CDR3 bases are TGTGCCAGCAGCAAGGGACAGGGGGTTTTCGATGAGCAGTTCTTC.

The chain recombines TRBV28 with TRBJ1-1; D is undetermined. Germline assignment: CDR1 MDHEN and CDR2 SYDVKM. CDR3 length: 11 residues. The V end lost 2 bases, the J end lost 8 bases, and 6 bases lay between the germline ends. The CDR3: CASSLRREAFF. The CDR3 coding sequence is TGTGCCAGCAGTTTAAGGAGGGAAGCTTTCTTT. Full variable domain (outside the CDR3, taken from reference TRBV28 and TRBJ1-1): DVKVTQSSRYLVKRTGEKVFLECVQDMDHENMFWYRQDPGLGLRLIYFSYDVKMKEKGDIPEGYSVSREKKERFSLILESASTNQTSMYLCASSLRREAFFGQGTRLTVV.

CDR3 sequence reads: CASSLGAGAFFGANVLTF. DNA of the CDR3: TGTGCCAGCAGCTTAGGAGCAGGGGCCTTCTTCGGGGCCAACGTCCTGACTTTC. V and J are TRBV7-2 and TRBJ2-6; tentative D call: TRBD1 (6 bases). The length of the CDR3 is 18 residues. Trimming cost V 1 base and J 4 bases, with 17 bases left between them. The V gene's germline CDR1 is SGHTA and CDR2 FQGNSA.